This T cell receptor beta chain was recorded in a study of regulatory T cells in long-lasting Graves disease. This clonotype has just a few counts. Its target is unknown. Possible read error: a much larger clone is one base away. With iRepertoire HTBI primers and Arm-PCR of CDR3 regions, TCR beta libraries were built. TCRdb passed the multiplex PCR reads through MiXCR, listing each CDR3 protein once. The table has 300,000 to 500,000 distinct CDR3 sequences, 20% seen once. Findings of the study overall: There were preferences for TRBV28, TRBJ1-2 and TRBJ2-5 in persistent disease. TCR diversity was lower in persistent Graves' patients than in newly diagnosed ones. Owing to a sample size that was small, accuracy may have been reduced.

There are 14 residues in the CDR3. CDR1 is LGHDT and CDR2 is YNNKEL in the germline V gene (reference sequence). The J segment lost 5 bases and the V segment lost 0 bases, leaving 2 bases of the junction unmatched. Sample time point: persistent/refractory GD, antithyroid drugs over 5 years with positive TRAb. Making the TCR library involved RNA that had been extracted from PBMCs. The patient group derived from an endocrinology department in Xi'an, China. The material sequenced was peripheral blood mononuclear cells (PBMCs), taken when the disease was refractory, from a patient treated with antithyroid drugs. V and J are TRBV3-1 and TRBJ2-7; 9 nucleotides agree with TRBD1. The sequence came from a female donor with Graves disease. CDR3 loop: CASSQETGGHEQYF. Written as DNA, the CDR3 is TGTGCCAGCAGCCAAGAGACAGGGGGACACGAGCAGTACTTC.